The source of this T cell receptor beta chain is a study of neurological immune-mediated disorders. TCRdb used MiXCR to reprocess the 5' RACE reads, holding one entry per CDR3 protein. The data show fewer than 50,000 distinct CDR3 sequences, roughly 2.5% seen once. Germline V CDR1 and CDR2: SGHRS, YFSETQ. Trimming at V came to 4 bases and at J to 6 bases, leaving 5 bases not matched to a gene. This CDR3 region has 13 residues. This clonotype was seen many times. Sequencing used PBMCs. V and J are TRBV5-1 and TRBJ1-2; 8 bases line up with TRBD1. The clonotype was recovered from a man aged 25-40 years with multiple sclerosis. The CDR3 nucleotides read TGCGCCAGCAGCCATCGACAGGGGAATGGCTACACCTTC. Translated, it gives CASSHRQGNGYTF.